Below, 23 T cell receptor beta chains from the same sample are listed, as sequenced in a study of blood T cell repertoires in COVID-19. The data were produced by immunoSEQ multiplex PCR, yet TCRdb's version contains in-frame clones alone and is incomplete. The sample has around 120,000 clones, roughly nine tenths seen once. The sequencing input was peripheral blood. These receptors came from a man between 60 and 75 years old with COVID-19, enrolled during active disease.

The chain links TRBV3-1 (or the pseudogene TRBV3-2) to TRBJ2-1; 7 bases map to TRBD2. This CDR3 contains 16 residues. The germline V gene has CDR1 LGHDT and CDR2 YNNKEL (reference sequence). V shed 1 base and J 7 bases; nucleotides not matched to a gene: 10. The CDR3 nucleotides are TGTGCCAGCAGCCAAGTGTCGAGCGGGGACCAAAATGAGCAGTTCTTC. It yields the protein CASSQVSSGDQNEQFF.

This clone was seen a single time. The chain is built from TRBV5-1 and TRBJ2-1; possible D gene TRBD2, 6 bases. Looked up from germline, CDR1 is SGHRS and CDR2 is YFSETQ. The CDR3 sequence is 15 residues long. V shed 2 bases and J shed 5 bases, with 14 bases lying between them. The CDR3 sequence: CASSFSSGFDNEQFF. CDR3 nucleotides: TGCGCCAGCAGCTTCTCAAGCGGGTTCGACAATGAGCAGTTCTTC. Filled out from reference TRBV5-1 and TRBJ2-1, the complete variable domain reads KAGVTQTPRYLIKTRGQQVTLSCSPISGHRSVSWYQQTPGQGLQFLFEYFSETQRNKGNFPGRFSGRQFSNSRSEMNVSTLELGDSALYLCASSFSSGFDNEQFFGPGTRLTVL.

This rearrangement joins TRBV9 to TRBJ2-1, with 10 bases that match TRBD2. V trimming: 4 bases; J trimming: 0 bases; junction bases outside the gene matches: 4. The CDR3 totals 16 residues. Looked up from germline, CDR1 is SGDLS and CDR2 is YYNGEE. The CDR3 sequence is CASSLRLAGSYNEQFF. DNA for the CDR3: TGTGCCAGCAGCCTCCGACTAGCGGGCTCCTACAATGAGCAGTTCTTC.

The chain employs TRBV29-1 and TRBJ2-2, with D unclear. The length of the CDR3 is 13 residues. With 6 bases removed from V and 1 base from J, the gap between germline ends came to 9 bases. In germline, CDR1 is SQVTM, CDR2 ANQGSEA. The CDR3 nucleotides read TGCAGCGTAAGGCCAGGGAACACCGGGGAGCTGTTTTTT. Its translation is CSVRPGNTGELFF.

This rearrangement joins TRBV10-3 to TRBJ2-7; 10 bases align to TRBD1. The V gene's germline CDR1 is ENHRY and CDR2 SYGVKD. This CDR3 has 17 residues. With 3 bases clipped from V and 3 bases from J, the junction kept 11 bases outside the gene matches. CDR3 amino acids: CAISDDLDRGTYYEQYF. The CDR3 DNA is TGTGCCATCAGTGACGACCTGGACAGGGGGACCTACTACGAGCAGTACTTC.

V usage is TRBV7-3 and J usage is TRBJ2-1, with TRBD1 as a possible D gene (5 bases). Germline CDR1 is SGHTA and CDR2 is FQGTGA. This CDR3 is 16 amino acids long. V shed 2 bases and J shed 2 bases, with 13 bases lying between them. CDR3 DNA sequence: TGTGCCAGCAGCTTATTAAGAAGGGGCACCTACAATGAGCAGTTCTTC. Its translation is CASSLLRRGTYNEQFF.

This chain uses TRBV12-3 or TRBV12-4 with TRBJ1-1; a possible D gene is TRBD1 (5 bases). The V gene lost 10 bases and the J gene lost 1 base, with 13 bases spanning the gap. This CDR3 comprises 13 residues. CDR3 sequence reads: CATLIRENTEAFF. CDR3 DNA sequence: TGTGCCACCTTGATCAGGGAGAACACTGAAGCTTTCTTT.

The CDR3 protein is CASSSPYEQYF. CDR3 bases: TGTGCCAGCAGTTCCCCGTACGAGCAGTACTTC. This chain connects TRBV12-3 or TRBV12-4 to TRBJ2-7; no clear D. The germline V and J ends were trimmed by 4 bases and 4 bases, with 5 bases remaining between them. The CDR3 contains 11 residues.

The rearrangement uses TRBV3-1 (or the pseudogene TRBV3-2) and TRBJ2-5; 8 nucleotides match TRBD1. Losses at the gene ends were 4 bases for V and 4 bases for J; bases not matched to a gene: 11. CDR1 is LGHDT and CDR2 is YNNKEL in the germline V gene (reference sequence). This CDR3 comprises 16 residues. The DNA for the CDR3 is TGTGCCAGCAGCCCGGCCGCCCCCGACAGGGGAGAGACCCAGTACTTC. This translates into CASSPAAPDRGETQYF.

The gene calls are TRBV19 and TRBJ2-2, with D perhaps matching TRBD1 (6 bases). Between the trimmed V and J ends, which lost 7 bases and 5 bases, there was a span of 20 bases. CDR1 and CDR2 (germline): LNHDA, SQIVND (reference sequence). This CDR3 spans 16 amino acids. CDR3 bases: TGTGCCAGTACCGATTTACAGGGTCCCGATACCGGGGAGCTGTTTTTT. Its protein is CASTDLQGPDTGELFF.

This chain joins TRBV7-9 and TRBJ1-1, with D perhaps matching TRBD1 (5 bases). The CDR3 extends over 15 amino acids. The V gene's germline CDR1 is SEHNR and CDR2 FQNEAQ (reference sequence). The V end lost 2 bases, the J end lost 3 bases, and 13 bases lay between the germline ends. The CDR3 region has the DNA TGTGCCAGCAGCTTAATAACTCGGGGGGACACTGAAGCTTTCTTT. Translation gives CASSLITRGDTEAFF.

This sequence joins TRBV2 and TRBJ1-2, with D hard to call. This CDR3 comprises 11 residues. V was trimmed by 6 bases and J by 8 bases, leaving 10 bases between them. Germline loops: CDR1 SNHLY, CDR2 FYNNEI. Written as DNA, the CDR3 is TGTGCCAGCAGCGAGGATGGCGGCTACACCTTC. Translation gives CASSEDGGYTF.

As DNA, the CDR3 is TGTGCCAGCAGCCCTGCAATAGGGAGCGGTCATGGCTACACCTTC. It translates to CASSPAIGSGHGYTF. The J gene is TRBJ1-2, the V gene TRBV14; D is uncertain. In germline, CDR1 is SGHDN, CDR2 FVKESK. This CDR3 is built from 15 residues. V was clipped by 4 bases and J by 6 bases, with 18 bases between them. The full variable domain, with the rest looked up from reference TRBV14 and TRBJ1-2, is EAGVTQFPSHSVIEKGQTVTLRCDPISGHDNLYWYRRVMGKEIKFLLHFVKESKQDESGMPNNRFLAERTGGTYSTLKVQPAELEDSGVYFCASSPAIGSGHGYTFGSGTRLTVV.

This chain's CDR3 is CASTFQGRDEKLFF. DNA for the CDR3: TGTGCCAGTACCTTTCAGGGGAGGGATGAAAAACTGTTTTTT. The V and J genes are TRBV19 and TRBJ1-4; the D gene is possibly TRBD1 (6 bases). The CDR3 runs 14 residues. Per germline, CDR1 LNHDA and CDR2 SQIVND (reference sequence). The V end lost 7 bases, the J end lost 6 bases, and 15 bases lay between the germline ends.

The V call is TRBV7-3, the J call TRBJ2-7, with D perhaps TRBD1 (6 bases). The CDR3 has 14 residues. CDR1 is SGHTA and CDR2 is FQGTGA in the germline V gene. Trimming stripped 5 bases from V and 6 bases from J, with 17 bases between. The CDR3 nucleotides read TGTGCCAGCAGCCCTATTCCAGGGGCGGGCGAGCAGTACTTC. Translated, it gives CASSPIPGAGEQYF.

The chain links TRBV7-9 to TRBJ1-3, with 9 bases fitting TRBD1. CDR3 length equals 15 residues. CDR1 and CDR2 (germline): SEHNR, FQNEAQ (reference sequence). V lost 5 bases, J lost 3 bases, and 5 bases stayed unmatched. CDR3 DNA: TGTGCCAGCAGCCCGTGGGACAGGGTTGGAAACACCATATATTTT. This codes for CASSPWDRVGNTIYF. Full variable domain (missing parts from reference TRBV7-9 and TRBJ1-3): DTGVSQNPRHKITKRGQNVTFRCDPISEHNRLYWYRQTLGQGPEFLTYFQNEAQLEKSRLLSDRFSAERPKGSFSTLEIQRTEQGDSAMYLCASSPWDRVGNTIYFGEGSWLTVV.

The chain recombines TRBV5-1 with TRBJ2-5; D gene unclear. The CDR3 runs to 15 residues. CDR1 and CDR2 from the germline V gene are SGHRS and YFSETQ. The V end was cut by 0 bases, the J end by 0 bases, with 9 bases between. The CDR3 DNA sequence: TGCGCCAGCAGCTTGGCCGACGGGTACCAAGAGACCCAGTACTTC. This sequence encodes CASSLADGYQETQYF.

V is TRBV19 and J is TRBJ1-5, with D unresolved. Per the germline V gene, CDR1 is LNHDA and CDR2 is SQIVND (reference sequence). V dropped 3 bases and J dropped 1 base, with 7 bases sitting between them. The CDR3 runs 14 residues. The CDR3 loop is CASSIGPSNQPQHF. The CDR3 nucleotides are TGTGCCAGTAGTATTGGGCCGAGCAATCAGCCCCAGCATTTT.

The rearrangement uses TRBV19 and TRBJ1-2; TRBD1 matches at 8 bases. The V gene end was trimmed by 10 bases and the J gene end by 5 bases; junction bases not matched to a gene: 6. The CDR3 consists of 12 residues. CDR1 is LNHDA and CDR2 is SQIVND in the germline V gene (reference sequence). The CDR3 is CAIWTGIYGYTF. The CDR3 DNA is TGTGCCATTTGGACAGGGATTTATGGCTACACCTTC. The entire variable domain, with the rest obtained from reference TRBV19 and TRBJ1-2, is as follows: DGGITQSPKYLFRKEGQNVTLSCEQNLNHDAMYWYRQDPGQGLRLIYYSQIVNDFQKGDIAEGYSVSREKKESFPLTVTSAQKNPTAFYLCAIWTGIYGYTFGSGTRLTVV.

The chain carries TRBV12-3 or TRBV12-4 and TRBJ2-3; possibly TRBD2 for D (5 bases). This CDR3 comprises 13 residues. Between the trimmed V and J ends, which lost 5 bases and 5 bases, there was a span of 11 bases. The CDR3 region has the DNA TGTGCCAGCAGTACCGGACTGGAAGATACGCAGTATTTT. Residues: CASSTGLEDTQYF.

The V gene is TRBV10-1, the J gene TRBJ2-1; 8 bases match TRBD1. From germline, CDR1 is WNHNN and CDR2 SYGVQD (reference sequence). This CDR3 is built from 15 residues. V gave up 4 bases and J gave up 5 bases; unmatched junction bases: 7. CDR3 sequence (DNA): TGCGCCAGCAGTGGACCGGGACAGGTGAACAATGAGCAGTTCTTC. As protein: CASSGPGQVNNEQFF.

This chain joins TRBV29-1 and TRBJ1-2; 9 nucleotides match TRBD1. V dropped 0 bases and J dropped 7; count of bases not matched to a gene: 6. CDR3 size: 14 residues. CDR1 SQVTM and CDR2 ANQGSEA come from the germline V gene. The CDR3 DNA sequence: TGCAGCGTTGAAGAGGGGACAGGGCTATCTGGCTACACCTTC. Translated: CSVEEGTGLSGYTF.

The chain is built from TRBV11-2 and TRBJ2-3, with TRBD2 matching 11 bases. J gave up 6 bases and V 0 bases, and 5 bases lay outside the gene matches. The CDR3 covers 16 residues. Germline values: CDR1 SGHAT, CDR2 FQNNGV. CDR3 in DNA: TGTGCCAGCAGCTTAGATCGACTAGCGGGAACGGATACGCAGTATTTT. This sequence encodes CASSLDRLAGTDTQYF. Full variable domain (outside the CDR3, taken from reference TRBV11-2 and TRBJ2-3): EAGVAQSPRYKIIEKRQSVAFWCNPISGHATLYWYQQILGQGPKLLIQFQNNGVVDDSQLPKDRFSAERLKGVDSTLKIQPAKLEDSAVYLCASSLDRLAGTDTQYFGPGTRLTVL.